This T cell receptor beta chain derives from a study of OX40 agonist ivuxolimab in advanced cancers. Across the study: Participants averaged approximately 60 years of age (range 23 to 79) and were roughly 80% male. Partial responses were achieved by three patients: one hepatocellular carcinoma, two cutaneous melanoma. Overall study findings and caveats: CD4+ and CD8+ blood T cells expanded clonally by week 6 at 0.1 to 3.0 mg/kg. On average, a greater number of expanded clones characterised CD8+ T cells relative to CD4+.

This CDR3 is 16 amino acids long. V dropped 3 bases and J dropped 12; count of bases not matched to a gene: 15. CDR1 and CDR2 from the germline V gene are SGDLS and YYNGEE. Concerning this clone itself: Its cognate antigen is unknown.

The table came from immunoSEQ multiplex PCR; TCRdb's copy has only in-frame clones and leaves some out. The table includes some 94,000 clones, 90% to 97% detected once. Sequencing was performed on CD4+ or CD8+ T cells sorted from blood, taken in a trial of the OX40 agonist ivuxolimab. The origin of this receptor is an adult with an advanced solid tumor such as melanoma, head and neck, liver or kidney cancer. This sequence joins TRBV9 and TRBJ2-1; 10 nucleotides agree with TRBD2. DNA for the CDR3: TGTGCCAGCAGCGAGGCTAGCGGGAGTTTACTATCTTGGCAGTTCTTC. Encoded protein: CASSEASGSLLSWQFF.